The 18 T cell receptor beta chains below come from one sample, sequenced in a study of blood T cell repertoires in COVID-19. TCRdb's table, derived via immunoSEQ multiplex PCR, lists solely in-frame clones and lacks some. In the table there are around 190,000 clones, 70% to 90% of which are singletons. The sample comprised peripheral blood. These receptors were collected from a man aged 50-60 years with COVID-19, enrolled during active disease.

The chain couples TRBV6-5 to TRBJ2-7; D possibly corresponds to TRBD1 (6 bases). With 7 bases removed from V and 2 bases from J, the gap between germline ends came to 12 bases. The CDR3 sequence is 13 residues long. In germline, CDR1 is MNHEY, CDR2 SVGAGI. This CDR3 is CASNPWTAYEQYF. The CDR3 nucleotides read TGTGCCAGCAATCCCTGGACAGCCTACGAGCAGTACTTC.

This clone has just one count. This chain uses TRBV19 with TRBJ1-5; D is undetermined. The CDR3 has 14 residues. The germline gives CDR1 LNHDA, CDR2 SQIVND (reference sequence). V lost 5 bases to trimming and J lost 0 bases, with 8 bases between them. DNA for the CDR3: TGTGCCAGTAGTTACAGATATAGCAATCAGCCCCAGCATTTT. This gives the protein CASSYRYSNQPQHF.

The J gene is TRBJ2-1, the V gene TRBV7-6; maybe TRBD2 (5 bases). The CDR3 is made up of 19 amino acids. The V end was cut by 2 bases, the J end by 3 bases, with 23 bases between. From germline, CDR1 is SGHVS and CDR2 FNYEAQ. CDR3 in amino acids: CASSLSLLANSLDYNEQFF. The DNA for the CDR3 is TGTGCCAGCAGCTTAAGCTTATTAGCGAACTCATTAGACTACAATGAGCAGTTCTTC.

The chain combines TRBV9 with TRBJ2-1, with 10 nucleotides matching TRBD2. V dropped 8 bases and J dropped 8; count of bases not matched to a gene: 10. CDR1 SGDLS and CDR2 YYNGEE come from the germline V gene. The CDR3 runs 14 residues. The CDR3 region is CASGEASGRHEQFF. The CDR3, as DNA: TGTGCCAGTGGGGAGGCTAGCGGGAGACATGAGCAGTTCTTC.

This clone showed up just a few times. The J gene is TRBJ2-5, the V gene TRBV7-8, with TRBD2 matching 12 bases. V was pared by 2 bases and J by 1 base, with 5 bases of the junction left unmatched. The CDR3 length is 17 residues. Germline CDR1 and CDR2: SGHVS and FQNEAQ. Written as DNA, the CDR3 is TGTGCCAGCAGCTTAAGTGGACTAGCGGGGACCCAAGAGACCCAGTACTTC. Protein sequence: CASSLSGLAGTQETQYF.

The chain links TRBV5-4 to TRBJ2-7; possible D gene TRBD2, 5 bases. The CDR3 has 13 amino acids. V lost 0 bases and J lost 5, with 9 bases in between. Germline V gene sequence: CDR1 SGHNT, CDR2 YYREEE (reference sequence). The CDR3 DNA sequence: TGTGCCAGCAGCTTGGTGGGGAGTCACGAGCAGTACTTC. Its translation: CASSLVGSHEQYF.

This CDR3 is CASSQEGTGYGELFF. CDR3 bases: TGTGCCAGCAGCCAAGAAGGGACAGGGTACGGGGAGCTGTTTTTT. The genes are TRBV14 and TRBJ2-2; 9 bases agree with TRBD1. The CDR3 length is 15 residues. Germline CDR1 and CDR2: SGHDN and FVKESK. Trimming at V came to 0 bases and at J to 7 bases, leaving 3 bases not matched to a gene.

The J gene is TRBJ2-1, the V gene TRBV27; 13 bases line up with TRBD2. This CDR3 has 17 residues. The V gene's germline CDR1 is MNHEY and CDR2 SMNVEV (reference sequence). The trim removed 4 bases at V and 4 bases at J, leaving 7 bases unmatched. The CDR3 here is CASSSRTSGSTYNEQFF. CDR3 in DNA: TGTGCCAGCAGTTCGAGGACTAGCGGGAGCACTTACAATGAGCAGTTCTTC.

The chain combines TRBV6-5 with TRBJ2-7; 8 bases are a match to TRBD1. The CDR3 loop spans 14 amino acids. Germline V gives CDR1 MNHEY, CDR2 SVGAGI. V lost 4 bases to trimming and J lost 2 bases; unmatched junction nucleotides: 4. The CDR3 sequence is CASSWTGNTYEQYF. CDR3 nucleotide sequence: TGTGCCAGCAGTTGGACAGGGAACACCTACGAGCAGTACTTC.

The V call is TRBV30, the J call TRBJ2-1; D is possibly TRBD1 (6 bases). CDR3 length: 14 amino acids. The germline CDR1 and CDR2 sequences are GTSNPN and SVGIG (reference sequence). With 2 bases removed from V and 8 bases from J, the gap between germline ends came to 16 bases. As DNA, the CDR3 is TGTGCCTGGAGTTCGAAGAGGGGGTGGCATGAGCAGTTCTTC. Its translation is CAWSSKRGWHEQFF.

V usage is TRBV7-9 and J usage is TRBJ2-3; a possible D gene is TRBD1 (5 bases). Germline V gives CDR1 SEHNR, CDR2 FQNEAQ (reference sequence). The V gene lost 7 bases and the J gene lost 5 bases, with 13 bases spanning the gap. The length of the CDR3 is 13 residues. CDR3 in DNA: TGTGCCAGCACCCAAAACCAGGGAGATACGCAGTATTTT. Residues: CASTQNQGDTQYF.

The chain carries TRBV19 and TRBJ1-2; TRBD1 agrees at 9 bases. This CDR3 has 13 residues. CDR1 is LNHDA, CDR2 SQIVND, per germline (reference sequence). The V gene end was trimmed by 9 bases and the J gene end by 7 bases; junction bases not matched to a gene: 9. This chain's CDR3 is CASLIEQGAGYTF. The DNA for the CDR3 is TGTGCCAGCCTTATCGAACAGGGGGCTGGCTACACCTTC.

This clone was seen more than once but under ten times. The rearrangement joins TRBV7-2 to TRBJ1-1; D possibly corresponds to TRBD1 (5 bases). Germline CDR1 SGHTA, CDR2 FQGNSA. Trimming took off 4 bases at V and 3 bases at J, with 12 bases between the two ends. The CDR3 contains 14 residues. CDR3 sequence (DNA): TGTGCCAGCAGCTCTCCGGGACTGTACACTGAAGCTTTCTTT. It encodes CASSSPGLYTEAFF. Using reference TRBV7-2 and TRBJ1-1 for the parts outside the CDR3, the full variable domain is GAGVSQSPSNKVTEKGKDVELRCDPISGHTALYWYRQSLGQGLEFLIYFQGNSAPDKSGLPSDRFSAERTGGSVSTLTIQRTQQEDSAVYLCASSSPGLYTEAFFGQGTRLTVV.

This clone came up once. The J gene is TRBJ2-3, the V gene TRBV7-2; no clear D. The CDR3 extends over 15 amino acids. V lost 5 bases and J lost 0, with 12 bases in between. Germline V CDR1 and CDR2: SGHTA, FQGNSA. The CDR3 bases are TGTGCCAGCAGCCAGAAAACATCTAGCACAGATACGCAGTATTTT. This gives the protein CASSQKTSSTDTQYF.

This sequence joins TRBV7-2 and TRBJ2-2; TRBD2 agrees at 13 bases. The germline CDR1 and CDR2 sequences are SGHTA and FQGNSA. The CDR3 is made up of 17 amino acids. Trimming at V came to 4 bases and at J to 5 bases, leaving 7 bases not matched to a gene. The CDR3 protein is CASSSGLAGVATGELFF. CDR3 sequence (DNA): TGTGCCAGCAGCTCCGGACTAGCGGGAGTGGCTACCGGGGAGCTGTTTTTT.

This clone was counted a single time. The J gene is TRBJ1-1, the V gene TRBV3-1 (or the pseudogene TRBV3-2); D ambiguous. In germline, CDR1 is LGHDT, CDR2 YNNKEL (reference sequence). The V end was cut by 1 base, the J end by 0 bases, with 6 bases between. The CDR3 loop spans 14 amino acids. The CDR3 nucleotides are TGTGCCAGCAGCCAAGCCGGGATGAACACTGAAGCTTTCTTT. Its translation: CASSQAGMNTEAFF.

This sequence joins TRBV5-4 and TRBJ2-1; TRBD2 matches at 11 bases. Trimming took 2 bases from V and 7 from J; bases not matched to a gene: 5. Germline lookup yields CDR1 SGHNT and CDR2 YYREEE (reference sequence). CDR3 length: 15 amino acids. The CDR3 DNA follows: TGTGCCAGCAGCTTAACTAGCGGGAGACGGAATGAGCAGTTCTTC. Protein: CASSLTSGRRNEQFF.

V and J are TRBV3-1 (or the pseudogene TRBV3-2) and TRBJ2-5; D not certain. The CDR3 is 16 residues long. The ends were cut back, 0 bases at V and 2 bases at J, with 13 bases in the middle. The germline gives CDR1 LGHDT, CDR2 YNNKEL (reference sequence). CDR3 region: CASSQDDLSPQETQYF. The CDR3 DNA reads TGTGCCAGCAGCCAAGACGACTTATCCCCACAAGAGACCCAGTACTTC.